A selection of T cell receptor beta chains follows, all from one sample in a study of blood T cell repertoires in COVID-19. The data were produced by immunoSEQ multiplex PCR, yet TCRdb's version contains in-frame clones alone and is incomplete. The sample consists of about 190,000 clones, 70% to 85% of them appearing once. The specimen sequenced was PBMCs or T cells enriched from blood (not recorded which). These receptors were collected from a young woman who had recovered from COVID-19. The CDR3 runs from the conserved cysteine through the conserved F or W. D genes are given only for firm matches. Size is omitted from some rows. Given values are once, few, many or a class for expanded clones.

d_gene | j_gene | v_gene | abundance | CDR3aa | CDR3nt
. | TRBJ1-1 | TRBV18 | . | CASSSVKNTEAFF | TGTGCCAGCTCATCGGTGAAGAACACTGAAGCTTTCTTT
TRBD2 | TRBJ2-1 | TRBV5-1 | . | CASWIRLAGQTNEQFF | TGCGCCAGCTGGATCCGACTAGCGGGACAAACCAATGAGCAGTTCTTC
TRBD1 | TRBJ2-7 | TRBV24-1 | . | CATSGGGGSYEQYF | TGTGCCACCAGTGGAGGGGGCGGGTCCTACGAGCAGTACTTC
TRBD2 | TRBJ2-7 | TRBV27 | once | CASSFTSGSPWGYEQYF | TGTGCCAGCAGTTTTACTAGCGGGAGCCCGTGGGGCTACGAGCAGTACTTC
. | TRBJ1-3 | TRBV21-1 | . | CASSGQCGNTIYF | TGTGCCAGCAGTGGACAGTGTGGAAACACCATATATTTT
TRBD1 | TRBJ2-1 | TRBV7-2 | . | CASSDRSGQFF | TGTGCCAGCTCGGACAGGTCCGGGCAGTTCTTC
. | TRBJ1-3 | TRBV13 | . | CASSLKGSGNTIYF | TGTGCCAGCAGCTTAAAAGGGAGTGGAAACACCATATATTTT
. | TRBJ2-5 | TRBV5-1 | . | CASSLVRGPQETQYF | TGCGCCAGCAGCTTGGTCAGGGGCCCCCAAGAGACCCAGTACTTC
. | TRBJ1-2 | TRBV14 | . | CASSQQGKSYGYTF | TGTGCCAGCAGCCAACAGGGGAAAAGCTATGGCTACACCTTC
. | TRBJ1-5 | TRBV2 | . | CASKRDSNQPQHF | TGTGCCAGCAAGCGGGATAGCAATCAGCCCCAGCATTTT
. | TRBJ1-2 | TRBV6-5 | . | CASSYLRTASGYTF | TGTGCCAGCAGTTACCTACGGACAGCAAGTGGCTACACCTTC
. | TRBJ2-7 | TRBV2 | . | CASSSSTRSYEQYF | TGTGCCAGCAGTTCATCGACTCGCTCCTACGAGCAGTACTTC
TRBD2 | TRBJ2-3 | TRBV6-6 | . | CASSPLAGDTDTQYF | TGTGCCAGCAGTCCTCTAGCGGGGGACACAGATACGCAGTATTTT
TRBD2 | TRBJ2-2 | TRBV9 | . | CASSVGRGAIGELFF | TGTGCCAGCAGCGTAGGGCGGGGGGCCATCGGGGAGCTGTTTTTT
. | TRBJ1-1 | TRBV7-6 | . | CASRPYAGSNTEAFF | TGTGCCAGCAGACCCTACGCCGGGTCGAACACTGAAGCTTTCTTT
TRBD1 | TRBJ1-5 | TRBV18 | once | CASSLDRDANQPQHF | TGTGCCAGCTCACTCGACAGGGACGCTAATCAGCCCCAGCATTTT
. | TRBJ2-7 | TRBV2 | few | CASSESGVGEQYF | TGTGCCAGCAGTGAGTCCGGGGTCGGCGAGCAGTACTTC
. | TRBJ1-1 | TRBV7-8 | . | CASSQGHPSDTRF | TGTGCCAGCAGCCAAGGCCACCCCTCGGACACACGGTTT
TRBD2 | TRBJ2-2 | TRBV28 | . | CASTGLGLAGTGELFF | TGTGCCAGCACCGGTCTAGGGCTAGCGGGAACCGGGGAGCTGTTTTTT
TRBD1 | TRBJ2-2 | TRBV5-4 | once | CASSLDRGRFTGELFF | TGTGCCAGCAGCTTGGACAGGGGCAGGTTCACCGGGGAGCTGTTTTTT
TRBD1 | TRBJ1-4 | TRBV28 | few | CASSLRTPGGEKLFF | TGTGCCAGCAGTTTAAGGACCCCAGGGGGCGAAAAACTGTTTTTT
TRBD2 | TRBJ2-4 | TRBV5-1 | . | CASSLGAGGLGSKNIQYF | TGCGCCAGCAGCTTGGGAGCGGGAGGATTGGGGAGCAAAAACATTCAGTACTTC
TRBD1 | TRBJ1-2 | TRBV29-1 | . | CSVEDLRDSYGYTF | TGCAGCGTTGAAGATCTCCGGGACAGCTATGGCTACACCTTC
. | TRBJ2-1 | TRBV9 | many | CASSGAGADYNEQFF | TGTGCCAGCAGCGGGGCGGGGGCCGACTACAATGAGCAGTTCTTC
. | TRBJ1-1 | TRBV11-1 | . | CASSLLLAAPEAFF | TGTGCCAGCAGCTTACTCCTCGCGGCCCCTGAAGCTTTCTTT
TRBD2 | TRBJ2-1 | TRBV19 | once | CASSATSGSRTPWNEQFF | TGTGCCAGTAGCGCTACTAGCGGGAGTAGGACCCCTTGGAATGAGCAGTTCTTC
. | TRBJ2-3 | TRBV19 | . | CASSVQGLADTQYF | TGTGCCAGTAGTGTACAGGGTCTGGCAGATACGCAGTATTTT
. | TRBJ2-2 | TRBV6-1 | once | CASSEGLTRRDRELFF | TGTGCCAGCAGTGAAGGACTTACTAGGCGGGACCGGGAGCTGTTTTTT
. | TRBJ2-2 | TRBV11-2 | . | CASSPPAGGLAPNTGELFF | TGTGCCAGCAGCCCACCCGCTGGGGGCCTTGCTCCGAACACCGGGGAGCTGTTTTTT
. | TRBJ2-5 | TRBV7-9 | . | CASSQDYWSYF | TGTGCCAGCAGCCAGGACTATTGGTCGTACTTC
. | TRBJ2-6 | TRBV19 | . | CASRQIPSGANVLTF | TGTGCCAGTAGACAGATTCCTTCTGGGGCCAACGTCCTGACTTTC
. | TRBJ1-5 | TRBV19 | . | CASSIDLPGIGQPQHF | TGTGCCAGTAGTATAGACCTGCCAGGGATAGGGCAGCCCCAGCATTTT
TRBD2 | TRBJ2-3 | TRBV6-1 | . | CASSEGTSGAFRGQYF | TGTGCCAGCAGTGAAGGGACTAGCGGGGCTTTCCGTGGGCAGTATTTT
TRBD1 | TRBJ1-4 | TRBV7-8 | . | CASSLPLWGGTVLENEKLFF | TGTGCCAGCAGCTTACCGCTTTGGGGCGGGACAGTTCTAGAAAATGAAAAACTGTTTTTT
. | TRBJ1-2 | TRBV5-6 | . | CASSSYGGDYGYTF | TGTGCCAGCAGCTCCTACGGGGGGGACTATGGCTACACCTTC
TRBD1 | TRBJ1-2 | TRBV9 | . | CASSVSGTGLNYGYTF | TGTGCCAGCAGCGTAAGCGGGACAGGACTAAACTATGGCTACACCTTC
TRBD2 | TRBJ2-7 | TRBV5-1 | . | CASRAAGLAHEQYF | TGCGCCAGCAGAGCCGCGGGACTAGCACACGAGCAGTACTTC
. | TRBJ1-5 | TRBV15 | . | CATSRDGDVWGPNQPQHF | TGTGCCACCAGCAGAGATGGTGACGTCTGGGGGCCGAATCAGCCCCAGCATTTT
TRBD1 | TRBJ1-1 | TRBV19 | . | CASSTLTGGLAGTEAFF | TGTGCCAGTAGTACACTTACAGGGGGATTGGCGGGCACTGAAGCTTTCTTT
TRBD2 | TRBJ2-2 | TRBV5-1 | . | CASSLSGPRTGELFF | TGCGCCAGCAGCCTTAGCGGGCCCCGGACCGGGGAGCTGTTTTTT